A single sample is the source of the 13 T cell receptor beta chains below, sequenced in a study of beta chain features in type 1 diabetes. Study results and caveats: Type 1 diabetes patients had moderately but significantly shorter TCRB CDR3s in all four CD4+ subsets.

Reverse transcribing all isolated RNA meant expressed TCRB transcripts were sequenced. Data came from immunoSEQ multiplex PCR; TCRdb stores just in-frame clones and leaves some out. The table lists some 700,000 clones, roughly 13% of them singletons. For these TCRs, the target antigens are not known. Sequencing was performed on naive CD4+ T cells from blood. Receptors were obtained from a young man with type 1 diabetes.

This chain links TRBV6-1 with TRBJ1-2; no clear D. The CDR3 length is 13 residues. Germline values: CDR1 MNHNS, CDR2 SASEGT. Trimming removed 0 bases at V and 3 bases at J, with 5 bases between. CDR3 bases: TGTGCCAGCAGTGAAGCGGAGTACTATGGCTACACCTTC. Amino acid sequence: CASSEAEYYGYTF.

This chain uses TRBV19 with TRBJ2-1; possibly TRBD1 for D (6 bases). The CDR3 consists of 15 residues. Germline V gene data show CDR1 as LNHDA and CDR2 as SQIVND (reference sequence). V lost 6 bases to trimming and J lost 1 base, with 13 bases between them. The CDR3 loop reads CASSPQGGSYNEQFF. In DNA form, the CDR3 reads TGTGCCAGTAGCCCACAGGGCGGATCCTACAATGAGCAGTTCTTC.

This clone was seen a few times. The chain combines TRBV15 with TRBJ2-3; D is unclear. This CDR3 spans 12 amino acids. Between the trimmed V and J ends, which lost 2 bases and 2 bases, there was a span of 2 bases. Germline V gene sequence: CDR1 LNHNV, CDR2 YYDKDF (reference sequence). CDR3: CATSRHTDTQYF. In DNA form, the CDR3 reads TGTGCCACCAGCAGACACACAGATACGCAGTATTTT.

This chain links TRBV30 with TRBJ2-3, with a tentative D call TRBD2 (5 bases). Per the germline V gene, CDR1 is GTSNPN and CDR2 is SVGIG (reference sequence). V shed 0 bases and J shed 4 bases, with 11 bases lying between them. The CDR3 is 14 residues long. The CDR3 sequence is CAWSVKLVPDTQYF. The DNA of the CDR3 is TGTGCCTGGAGTGTGAAACTAGTCCCAGATACGCAGTATTTT.

This clone came up a few times. The chain is built from TRBV9 and TRBJ1-6, with D possibly matching TRBD1 (6 bases). From germline, CDR1 is SGDLS and CDR2 YYNGEE. The CDR3 spans 16 residues. V was cut by 3 bases and J by 10 bases, with 20 bases left in between. This CDR3 reads CASSANLQGPGSPLHF. The DNA of the CDR3 is TGTGCCAGCAGCGCCAACTTACAGGGCCCGGGGTCACCCCTCCACTTT.

This clone turned up a few times. The rearrangement joins TRBV25-1 to TRBJ2-1; 11 bases fit TRBD1. The CDR3 spans 16 residues. Germline CDR1 and CDR2: MGHDK and SYGVNS. V gave up 3 bases and J gave up 4 bases; unmatched junction bases: 5. The CDR3 DNA sequence: TGTGCCAGCAGTGATTTAGGGACAGGGGGATACAATGAGCAGTTCTTC. This sequence encodes CASSDLGTGGYNEQFF.

The table lists this clone with a few counts. The V gene is TRBV7-7, the J gene TRBJ2-5; D perhaps matches TRBD2 (6 bases). CDR1 is SSHAT, CDR2 FNYEAQ, per germline (reference sequence). CDR3 size: 15 residues. V lost 2 bases to trimming and J lost 5 bases, with 15 bases between them. The CDR3 sequence: CASSLSGGGGETQYF. The CDR3 DNA reads TGTGCCAGCAGCTTAAGTGGGGGAGGAGGGGAGACCCAGTACTTC.

This clone was detected a few times. This sequence joins TRBV2 and TRBJ2-5; 9 bases map to TRBD2. The CDR3 length is 14 residues. V was pared by 10 bases and J by 5 bases, with 11 bases of the junction left unmatched. Looked up from germline, CDR1 is SNHLY and CDR2 is FYNNEI. CDR3 sequence reads: CATSISGGGETQYF. Here the CDR3 DNA reads TGTGCCACCTCGATTAGCGGGGGTGGGGAGACCCAGTACTTC.

The chain recombines TRBV14 with TRBJ2-1; a possible D gene is TRBD2 (6 bases). The V end was cut by 3 bases, the J end by 9 bases, with 15 bases between. The CDR3 extends over 14 amino acids. CDR1 and CDR2 from the germline V gene are SGHDN and FVKESK. CDR3 loop: CASSHPPLAGEQFF. The CDR3 nucleotides read TGTGCCAGCAGCCATCCTCCACTAGCCGGTGAGCAGTTCTTC.

The rearrangement uses TRBV14 and TRBJ1-1, with no clear D. V was clipped by 3 bases and J by 11 bases, with 7 bases between them. Germline V gene sequence: CDR1 SGHDN, CDR2 FVKESK. The CDR3 has 10 residues. In DNA form, the CDR3 reads TGTGCCAGCAGCCATGAAAAGGCTTTCTTT. Translation gives CASSHEKAFF.

In its sample, this clone was seen a few times. This sequence joins TRBV30 and TRBJ2-5, with D uncertain. The CDR3 is 14 amino acids. Germline V gives CDR1 GTSNPN, CDR2 SVGIG (reference sequence). Trimming shortened V by 2 bases and J by 2 bases, and 12 bases separated the two germline ends. The CDR3 nucleotides read TGTGCCTGGAGTTATCTGGTTCCGCAAGAGACCCAGTACTTC. Translated: CAWSYLVPQETQYF. The full variable domain, rest sourced from reference TRBV30 and TRBJ2-5, is SQTIHQWPATLVQPVGSPLSLECTVEGTSNPNLYWYRQAAGRGLQLLFYSVGIGQISSEVPQNLSASRPQDRQFILSSKKLLLSDSGFYLCAWSYLVPQETQYFGPGTRLLVL.

This chain joins TRBV7-9 and TRBJ1-6; D is ambiguous. CDR3 size: 14 residues. Trimming removed 1 base from V and 10 bases from J, with 11 bases in between. From germline, CDR1 is SEHNR and CDR2 FQNEAQ (reference sequence). The CDR3 loop reads CASSLGITYSPLHF. Written as DNA, the CDR3 is TGTGCCAGCAGCTTAGGAATAACATACTCACCCCTCCACTTT.

A note on this clone: At the DNA level, this CDR3 is encoded by other sequences in the same sample as well. This chain uses TRBV30 with TRBJ1-5, with unresolved D. This CDR3 has 12 residues. Germline CDR1 GTSNPN, CDR2 SVGIG (reference sequence). Trimming cost V 3 bases and J 4 bases, with 7 bases left between them. DNA of the CDR3: TGTGCCTGGAGCCGGGTTAATCAGCCCCAGCATTTT. Its protein product is CAWSRVNQPQHF.